This T cell receptor (beta chain) emerged from a study of cytomegalovirus exposure and HLA in healthy donors. In the PCR, 60 Vbeta and 13 Jbeta primers were used. The data were produced by immunoSEQ multiplex PCR, yet TCRdb's version contains in-frame clones alone and is incomplete. The sample lists 150,000 to 170,000 clones, roughly 74% occurring once. This clone was observed many times. No antigen is known for it. General observations from the study: In a later analysis, parvovirus B19, influenza, CMV and Epstein-Barr virus appeared linked to several top co-occurrence clusters. A further, later analysis showed that HLA-associated TCR beta chains (compared with equally common others) were more clonally expanded.

Sequenced sample: PBMCs. This clonotype was obtained from a man between 18 and 35 years old in good health and CMV-seronegative.

Here the CDR3 reads CAISETLPGQGAREQYF. CDR3 in DNA: TGTGCCATCAGCGAAACCCTACCGGGACAGGGGGCGAGGGAGCAGTACTTC. The chain recombines TRBV10-3 with TRBJ2-7, with TRBD1 matching 12 bases. CDR1 and CDR2 from the germline V gene are ENHRY and SYGVKD. The CDR3 contains 17 residues. Losses at the gene ends were 6 bases for V and 7 bases for J; bases not matched to a gene: 16.